The 27 T cell receptor beta chains listed next were all sequenced from one sample in a study of T cells after yellow fever vaccination. Via MiXCR, TCRdb re-called the 5' RACE reads, giving one row per CDR3 protein. The sample lists hundreds of thousands of distinct CDR3 sequences, roughly an eighth seen once, with roughly 3.1% in the top ten. The sample here was CD4+ T cells sorted from PBMCs, taken 15 days after the yellow fever booster vaccination. The receptors shown here come from a man between 18 and 29 years old who received the YFV17D yellow fever vaccine.

The sample holds a few counts of this clonotype. The chain is built from TRBV19 and TRBJ1-5; D is unresolved. Germline V gene lookup returns CDR1 LNHDA and CDR2 SQIVND (reference sequence). This CDR3 comprises 13 residues. Trimming took 4 bases from V and 7 from J, leaving 11 bases between them. The CDR3: CASSKAGRQPQHF. CDR3 nucleotide sequence: TGTGCCAGTAGTAAGGCAGGACGCCAGCCCCAGCATTTT.

Many counts were recorded for this clonotype. V is TRBV12-3 or TRBV12-4 and J is TRBJ1-1; D unclear. Trimming pared 7 bases from V and 6 bases from J, leaving 18 bases between. The CDR3 runs 14 residues. The CDR3 DNA sequence: TGTGCCAGCAAGGCGTCCGGGGTCAAAGCTGAAGCTTTCTTT. Amino acid sequence: CASKASGVKAEAFF.

The rearrangement uses TRBV5-1 and TRBJ1-1; 8 bases map to TRBD1. V gave up 4 bases and J gave up 0 bases; unmatched junction bases: 17. The CDR3 spans 19 residues. Germline V CDR1 and CDR2: SGHRS, YFSETQ. The CDR3 reads CASSLDPQRTGLMNTEAFF. The CDR3 coding sequence is TGCGCCAGCAGCCTGGACCCCCAGAGGACAGGGCTTATGAACACTGAAGCTTTCTTT.

This clonotype showed up just a few times. The rearrangement joins TRBV6-1 to TRBJ1-1; D gene unclear. CDR1 MNHNS and CDR2 SASEGT come from the germline V gene. The CDR3 extends over 12 amino acids. The germline V and J ends were trimmed by 8 bases and 1 base, with 8 bases remaining between them. The CDR3 reads CASGATNTEAFF. The CDR3 coding sequence is TGTGCCAGCGGTGCCACGAACACTGAAGCTTTCTTT.

This clonotype has only a few counts. This chain connects TRBV7-7 to TRBJ2-2; 9 bases are shared with TRBD1. The CDR3 is 14 amino acids. With V trimmed by 5 bases and J by 6 bases, 4 bases remained unmatched. Germline lookup yields CDR1 SSHAT and CDR2 FNYEAQ (reference sequence). CDR3 bases: TGTGCCAGCAGCAAGGACAGGGGCTCCGGGGAGCTGTTTTTT. Its translation: CASSKDRGSGELFF. The variable domain in full, with the rest retrieved from reference TRBV7-7 and TRBJ2-2, is GAGVSQSPRYKVTKRGQDVTLRCDPISSHATLYWYQQALGQGPEFLTYFNYEAQPDKSGLPSDRFSAERPEGSISTLTIQRTEQRDSAMYRCASSKDRGSGELFFGEGSRLTVL.

There are a few counts of this clonotype. This chain joins TRBV7-2 and TRBJ1-1, with no clear D. CDR3 length: 13 residues. Trimming removed 8 bases from V and 8 bases from J, with 18 bases in between. Germline CDR1 reads SGHTA; CDR2 reads FQGNSA. CDR3 nucleotide sequence: TGTGCCAGCCCCCTCGCAGGTTCAGAAGAAGCTTTCTTT. Its translation: CASPLAGSEEAFF.

This chain connects TRBV20-1 to TRBJ1-1; 7 positions match TRBD1. V lost 3 bases to trimming and J lost 8 bases; unmatched junction nucleotides: 12. The CDR3 has 14 amino acids. Germline V CDR1 and CDR2: DFQATT, SNEGSKA (reference sequence). The CDR3 DNA follows: TGCAGTGCTAGGATTCTCCGGGACAGACCCGAAGCTTTCTTT. Its translation is CSARILRDRPEAFF.

There are a few counts of this clonotype. The chain couples TRBV15 to TRBJ2-4, with D uncertain. Trimming pared 2 bases from V and 5 bases from J, leaving 13 bases between. Germline V gene lookup returns CDR1 LNHNV and CDR2 YYDKDF (reference sequence). This CDR3 is built from 15 residues. The CDR3 bases are TGTGCCACCAGCAGATCGCAGTTGGAGCAAAACATTCAGTACTTC. Translating gives CATSRSQLEQNIQYF.

This clonotype was picked up a small number of times. This chain connects TRBV6-2 or TRBV6-3 to TRBJ2-7, with D perhaps TRBD1 (6 bases). Germline lookup yields CDR1 MNHEY and CDR2 SVGEGT. V lost 10 bases and J 2 bases, leaving 15 bases between the germline ends. The CDR3 runs 13 residues. CDR3 in amino acids: CATTGTTAYEQYV. The DNA of the CDR3 is TGTGCCACCACCGGGACAACTGCCTACGAGCAGTACGTC.

The sample holds many counts of this clonotype. The chain carries TRBV9 and TRBJ2-1, with a possible D match to TRBD1 (7 bases). Germline CDR1 and CDR2: SGDLS and YYNGEE. V lost 4 bases and J 4 bases, leaving 15 bases between the germline ends. The CDR3 consists of 15 residues. DNA of the CDR3: TGTGCCAGCAGCCTAGGAGGGGGCCAGTACAATGAGCAGTTCTTC. Residues: CASSLGGGQYNEQFF.

The DNA of the CDR3 is TGTGCCAGCAGGGGATTTAGACAGGGTGGTGGAAACACCATATATTTT. Translation gives CASRGFRQGGGNTIYF. The V and J genes are TRBV12-3 or TRBV12-4 and TRBJ1-3, with 7 positions matching TRBD1. The CDR3 has 16 residues. J was trimmed by 3 bases and V by 6 bases; bases with no gene match: 11.

This chain links TRBV12-3 or TRBV12-4 with TRBJ1-3, with D uncertain. CDR3 length: 15 amino acids. V lost 7 bases, J lost 3 bases, and 16 bases lay in between. The CDR3 sequence: CASNPFFSLGNTIYF. As DNA, the CDR3 is TGTGCCAGCAATCCCTTTTTTTCTCTTGGAAACACCATATATTTT.

This clonotype was seen repeatedly, ten times or more. The genes are TRBV5-1 and TRBJ2-3; no reliable D call. The germline gives CDR1 SGHRS, CDR2 YFSETQ. This CDR3 spans 15 amino acids. V dropped 0 bases and J dropped 0 bases, with 8 bases sitting between them. The CDR3 loop is CASSLATRSTDTQYF. The CDR3 DNA reads TGCGCCAGCAGCTTGGCCACACGAAGCACAGATACGCAGTATTTT.

V usage is TRBV20-1 and J usage is TRBJ2-5, with D unclear. Per the germline V gene, CDR1 is DFQATT and CDR2 is SNEGSKA (reference sequence). The length of the CDR3 is 13 residues. The V gene lost 3 bases and the J gene lost 5 bases, with 13 bases spanning the gap. The CDR3 sequence: CSASTGPLETQYF. Here the CDR3 DNA reads TGCAGTGCTAGTACCGGGCCCCTGGAGACCCAGTACTTC.

This clonotype was observed a handful of times. J is TRBJ1-5 and V is TRBV18; D ambiguous. CDR1 is KGHSH, CDR2 LQKENI, per germline. The CDR3 is 16 residues long. V was shortened by 3 bases and J by 3 bases, with 15 bases between the two germline ends. The CDR3 spells CASSPGFGRDNQPQHF. The CDR3 coding sequence is TGTGCCAGCTCACCGGGTTTTGGGAGGGACAATCAGCCCCAGCATTTT.

V usage is TRBV7-2 and J usage is TRBJ1-3, with 7 bases fitting TRBD1. The V segment lost 5 bases and the J segment 4 bases; nucleotides outside the gene matches: 8. This CDR3 is 15 amino acids long. Germline loops: CDR1 SGHTA, CDR2 FQGNSA. The CDR3 reads CASSRRDSLGNTIYF. The CDR3 DNA reads as TGTGCCAGCAGCCGCCGGGACAGCCTAGGAAACACCATATATTTT.

This clonotype was detected only a few times. The V call is TRBV5-4, the J call TRBJ2-5; TRBD2 agrees at 12 bases. From germline, CDR1 is SGHNT and CDR2 YYREEE (reference sequence). The CDR3 is 14 residues long. Trimming took 5 bases from V and 5 from J; bases not matched to a gene: 4. CDR3 residues: CASRLAGGRETQYF. In DNA form, the CDR3 reads TGTGCCAGCAGACTAGCGGGGGGCCGGGAGACCCAGTACTTC.

This chain links TRBV6-6 with TRBJ2-2, with 9 nucleotides matching TRBD2. CDR1 MNHNY and CDR2 SVGAGI come from the germline V gene (reference sequence). The CDR3 spans 15 residues. After removal of 8 bases from V and 4 bases from J, the junction contained 8 bases not matched to a gene. CDR3 nucleotides: TGTGCCAGCGGCTGGGGACTAGCTAGCACCGGGGAGCTGTTTTTT. Protein: CASGWGLASTGELFF.

A few counts support this clonotype. The chain recombines TRBV12-3 or TRBV12-4 with TRBJ1-1, with 7 positions matching TRBD1. The CDR3 loop spans 13 amino acids. V shed 7 bases, J shed 5 bases, and the junction held 7 bases outside the gene matches. In nucleotides, the CDR3 is TGTGCCAGCACTACAGGGGAAATAACTGAAGCTTTCTTT. Its protein product is CASTTGEITEAFF.

In its sample, this clonotype was seen many times. The chain links TRBV9 to TRBJ2-4; D ambiguous. CDR1 is SGDLS, CDR2 YYNGEE, per germline. This CDR3 has 13 amino acids. V shed 0 bases and J shed 7 bases, with 8 bases lying between them. In DNA, the CDR3 is TGTGCCAGCAGCGTAGATTCACGGAACATTCAGTACTTC. It codes for CASSVDSRNIQYF.

This clonotype appeared a few times. The J gene is TRBJ2-1, the V gene TRBV7-6, with 8 bases lining up with TRBD1. There are 17 residues in the CDR3. Trimming at V came to 5 bases and at J to 0 bases, leaving 9 bases not matched to a gene. Germline V CDR1 and CDR2: SGHVS, FNYEAQ. DNA for the CDR3: TGTGCCAGCAGCCAAACGACAGGGGCACTCTCCTACAATGAGCAGTTCTTC. This encodes CASSQTTGALSYNEQFF.

This clonotype appeared a few times. CDR3 DNA sequence: TGTGCCAGTAGTACCCCGCAGGGGACAAATGAAAAACTGTTTTTT. This sequence encodes CASSTPQGTNEKLFF. The V and J genes are TRBV19 and TRBJ1-4; D may be TRBD1 (6 bases). Germline assignment: CDR1 LNHDA and CDR2 SQIVND (reference sequence). The CDR3 totals 15 residues. With 4 bases removed from V and 5 bases from J, the gap between germline ends came to 14 bases. Using reference TRBV19 and TRBJ1-4 for the parts outside the CDR3, the full variable domain is DGGITQSPKYLFRKEGQNVTLSCEQNLNHDAMYWYRQDPGQGLRLIYYSQIVNDFQKGDIAEGYSVSREKKESFPLTVTSAQKNPTAFYLCASSTPQGTNEKLFFGSGTQLSVL.

The V call is TRBV7-2, the J call TRBJ1-4, with no clear D. There are 15 residues in the CDR3. Germline CDR1 SGHTA, CDR2 FQGNSA. V was cut by 1 base and J by 5 bases, with 11 bases left in between. CDR3: CASSLVGSRNEKLFF. CDR3 DNA sequence: TGTGCCAGCAGCTTAGTAGGGTCACGGAATGAAAAACTGTTTTTT.

This clonotype was picked up many times. The chain employs TRBV7-9 and TRBJ2-1; 11 nucleotides agree with TRBD2. The V segment lost 5 bases and the J segment 8 bases; nucleotides outside the gene matches: 5. This CDR3 spans 14 amino acids. CDR1 is SEHNR and CDR2 is FQNEAQ in the germline V gene (reference sequence). For the CDR3, the DNA is TGTGCCAGCAGCCCTAGCGGGGGGCGCGATGAGCAGTTCTTC. Its protein product is CASSPSGGRDEQFF.

This clonotype was seen a few times. The chain employs TRBV7-9 and TRBJ1-5; TRBD1 is a possible D gene (6 bases). Trimming shortened V by 4 bases and J by 7 bases, and 8 bases separated the two germline ends. Germline CDR1 reads SEHNR; CDR2 reads FQNEAQ (reference sequence). The CDR3 has 12 residues. The CDR3 DNA follows: TGTGCCAGCAGCTCAGGGGAACAGCCCCAGCATTTT. Translation gives CASSSGEQPQHF. The whole variable domain, remainder taken from reference TRBV7-9 and TRBJ1-5, is DTGVSQNPRHKITKRGQNVTFRCDPISEHNRLYWYRQTLGQGPEFLTYFQNEAQLEKSRLLSDRFSAERPKGSFSTLEIQRTEQGDSAMYLCASSSGEQPQHFGDGTRLSIL.

This clonotype was recorded at least ten times. The chain carries TRBV7-2 and TRBJ2-3; D possibly corresponds to TRBD2 (5 bases). This CDR3 spans 15 amino acids. V was clipped by 5 bases and J by 1 base, with 13 bases between them. From germline, CDR1 is SGHTA and CDR2 FQGNSA. CDR3 protein: CASSIAFSGTDTQYF. DNA for the CDR3: TGTGCCAGCAGCATCGCGTTTAGCGGCACAGATACGCAGTATTTT.

The chain combines TRBV18 with TRBJ2-5; D might be TRBD2 (6 bases). Germline V CDR1 and CDR2: KGHSH, LQKENI. This CDR3 has 13 amino acids. V was clipped by 9 bases and J by 1 base, with 12 bases between them. This chain's CDR3 is CASQGLGQETQYF. Here the CDR3 DNA reads TGTGCCAGTCAGGGACTGGGCCAAGAGACCCAGTACTTC.